This T cell receptor beta chain is from a study of identifying expanded T cells in peripheral blood. This CDR3 is built from 13 residues. Trimming took 4 bases from V and 5 from J, leaving 11 bases between them. CDR1 MGHRA and CDR2 YSYEKL come from the germline V gene. Using immunoSEQ multiplex PCR, the repertoire was profiled, and TCRdb retains in-frame clones only, with some absent. The sample shows 95,000 to 150,000 clones, approximately 84% of them seen only once. The receptor was isolated from a person aged 18 to 70 in good health. Input material: blood. This chain joins TRBV4-1 and TRBJ2-5; tentative D call: TRBD1 (6 bases). CDR3 loop: CASSRQGIETQYF. The CDR3 DNA reads as TGCGCCAGCAGCCGTCAGGGGATCGAGACCCAGTACTTC.